This entry features one TCR beta chain sequence. Its antigen remains unidentified. Using its own MiXCR run on the reads, TCRdb lists one record per CDR3 protein. In the table there are roughly 730,000 distinct CDR3 sequences, around 32% of which are singletons. These data come from a study of T cell repertoires in cytomegalovirus infection. About the research overall: Through public TCR beta signatures, both CMV infection and matching HLA type were indicated.

General study results and limits: Cumulated frequencies of public TCR beta families served to identify carriers of CMV plus the relevant HLA.

This receptor was obtained from a human donor in good health (CMV status not recorded). Some clones in this sample may be carry-over from other donors' samples. The specimen was cultured PBMCs, collected from culture after CMV antigen stimulation.

The CDR3, as DNA: TGCAGTGCTAGAGACACCGGGTACGGGGAGCTGTTTTTT. Residues: CSARDTGYGELFF. This chain uses TRBV20-1 with TRBJ2-2; no clear D gene. The length of the CDR3 is 13 residues. The ends were cut back, 0 bases at V and 7 bases at J, with 9 bases in the middle. The germline CDR1 and CDR2 sequences are DFQATT and SNEGSKA (reference sequence).